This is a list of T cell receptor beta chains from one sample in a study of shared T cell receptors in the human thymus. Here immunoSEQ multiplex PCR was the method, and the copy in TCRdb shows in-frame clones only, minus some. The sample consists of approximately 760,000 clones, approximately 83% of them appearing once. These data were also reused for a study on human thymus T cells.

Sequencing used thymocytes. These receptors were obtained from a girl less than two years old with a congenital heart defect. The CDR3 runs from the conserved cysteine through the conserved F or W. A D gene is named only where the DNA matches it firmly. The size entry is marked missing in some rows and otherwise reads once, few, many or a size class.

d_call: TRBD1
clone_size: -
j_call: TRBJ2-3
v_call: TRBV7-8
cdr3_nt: TGTGCCAGCAGCTTAGCAGGGGGCACTAGCACAGATACGCAGTATTTT
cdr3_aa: CASSLAGGTSTDTQYF

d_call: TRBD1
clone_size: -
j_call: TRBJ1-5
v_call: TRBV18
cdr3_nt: TGTGCCAGCTCCCCGACAGGGGCCTATCAGCCCCAGCATTTT
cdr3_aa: CASSPTGAYQPQHF

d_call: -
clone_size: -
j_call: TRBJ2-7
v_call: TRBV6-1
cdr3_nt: TGTGCCAGCAGCGGGGTCGACTGGTACGAGCAGTACTTC
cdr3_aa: CASSGVDWYEQYF

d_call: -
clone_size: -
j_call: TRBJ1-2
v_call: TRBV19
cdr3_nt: TGTGCCAGTAGTCGACAGGCCCAGGGGGGCTACACCTTC
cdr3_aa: CASSRQAQGGYTF

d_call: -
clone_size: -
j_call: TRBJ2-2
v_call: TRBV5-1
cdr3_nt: TGCGCCAGCAGCCGGGCGAACACCGGGGAGCTGTTTTTT
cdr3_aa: CASSRANTGELFF

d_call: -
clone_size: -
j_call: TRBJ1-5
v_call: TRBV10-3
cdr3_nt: TGTGCCATCAGTGAGGGCAGGGTCGGTAATCAGCCCCAGCATTTT
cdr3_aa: CAISEGRVGNQPQHF

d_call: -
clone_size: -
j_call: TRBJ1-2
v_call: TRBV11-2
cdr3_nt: TGTGCCAGCAGCAACCGGGACTGGAGTTTCTATGGCTACACCTTC
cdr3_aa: CASSNRDWSFYGYTF

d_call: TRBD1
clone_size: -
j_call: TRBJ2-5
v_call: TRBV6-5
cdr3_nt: TGTGCCAGCAAGGACAGGGGGACCCAAGAGACCCAGTACTTC
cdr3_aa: CASKDRGTQETQYF

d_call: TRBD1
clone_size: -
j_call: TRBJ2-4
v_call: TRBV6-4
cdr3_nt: TGTGCCAGCAGTGACCACCGGGACAGGGACCAACTAGCCAAAAACATTCAGTACTTC
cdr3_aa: CASSDHRDRDQLAKNIQYF

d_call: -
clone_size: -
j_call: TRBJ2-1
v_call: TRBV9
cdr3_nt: TGTGCCAGCAGCGTAAGCCAGGACGCGGGGTTTGTAGGCTCCTACAATGAGCAGTTCTTC
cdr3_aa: CASSVSQDAGFVGSYNEQFF

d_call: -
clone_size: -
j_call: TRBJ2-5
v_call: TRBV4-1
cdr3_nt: TGCGCCAGCAGTCAGCTCAGGACATCTACCGAAGAGACCCAGTACTTC
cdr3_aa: CASSQLRTSTEETQYF

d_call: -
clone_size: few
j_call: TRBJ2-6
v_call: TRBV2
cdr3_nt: TGTGCCAGCACCCTCGACAGTCCCAACGTCCTGACTTTC
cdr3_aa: CASTLDSPNVLTF

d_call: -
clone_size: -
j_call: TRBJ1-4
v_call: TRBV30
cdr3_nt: TGTGCCTGGAATACCCGGGAGAATGAAAAACTGTTTTTT
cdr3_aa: CAWNTRENEKLFF

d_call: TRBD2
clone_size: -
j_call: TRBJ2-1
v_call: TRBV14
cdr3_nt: TGTGCCAGCAGCCTCTACCACCCAGGTAGCGGGTTCTACAATGAGCAGTTCTTC
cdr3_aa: CASSLYHPGSGFYNEQFF

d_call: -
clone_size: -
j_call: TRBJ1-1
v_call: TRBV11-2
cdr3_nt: TGTGCCAGCAGCTTAAAGGTCAGGGCGGTTTGGACTGAAGCTTTCTTT
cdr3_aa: CASSLKVRAVWTEAFF

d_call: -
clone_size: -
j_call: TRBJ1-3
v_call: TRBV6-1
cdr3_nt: TGTGCCAGCAGTGGAGTACCGGGGGGGAGCTATGGAAACACCATATATTTT
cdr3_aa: CASSGVPGGSYGNTIYF

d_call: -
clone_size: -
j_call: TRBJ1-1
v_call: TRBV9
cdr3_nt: TGTGCCAGCAGCGTAGTGGACAGTATGAACACTGAAGCTTTCTTT
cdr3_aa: CASSVVDSMNTEAFF

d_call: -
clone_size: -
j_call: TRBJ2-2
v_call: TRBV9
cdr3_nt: TGTGCCAGCAGCTCCAGTTTCACCGGGGAGCTGTTTTTT
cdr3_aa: CASSSSFTGELFF

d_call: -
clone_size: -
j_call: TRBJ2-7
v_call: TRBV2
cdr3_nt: TGTGCCAGCAGTCGCGAATCCGGGGAACCCTACGAGCAGTACTTC
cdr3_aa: CASSRESGEPYEQYF

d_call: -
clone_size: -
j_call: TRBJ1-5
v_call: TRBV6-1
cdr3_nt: TGTGCCAGCAGCCACAGACAGGAAAATCAGCCCCAGCATTTT
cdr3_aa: CASSHRQENQPQHF

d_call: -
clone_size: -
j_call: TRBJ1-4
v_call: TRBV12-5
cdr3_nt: TGTGCTAGTGGTTTGGTCCGTTATGAAAAACTGTTTTTT
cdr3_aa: CASGLVRYEKLFF

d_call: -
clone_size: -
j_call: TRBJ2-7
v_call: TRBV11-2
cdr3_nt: TGTGCCAGCAGCCTCAGGGATGGAGCCTACGAGCAGTACTTC
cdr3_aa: CASSLRDGAYEQYF

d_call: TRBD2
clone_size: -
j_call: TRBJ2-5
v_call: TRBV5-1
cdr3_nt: TGCGCCAGCGCGGTACTAGCGGACTACCAAGAGACCCAGTACTTC
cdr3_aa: CASAVLADYQETQYF

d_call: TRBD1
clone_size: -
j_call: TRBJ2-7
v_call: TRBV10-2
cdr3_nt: TGCGCCAGCAGTGAGTCGACAGGGAGTACTCGCTACGAGCAGTACTTC
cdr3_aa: CASSESTGSTRYEQYF

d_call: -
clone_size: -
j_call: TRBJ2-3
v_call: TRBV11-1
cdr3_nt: TGTGCCAGCAGCCCCGAGAGTCAAGCGACCGTTCCTAGCACAGATACGCAGTATTTT
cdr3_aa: CASSPESQATVPSTDTQYF

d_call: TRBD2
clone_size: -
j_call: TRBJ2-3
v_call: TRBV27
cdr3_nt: TGTGCCAGCAGTTTAGTTGGGAATAGCGGGGGGTGGGATACGCAGTATTTT
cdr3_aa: CASSLVGNSGGWDTQYF

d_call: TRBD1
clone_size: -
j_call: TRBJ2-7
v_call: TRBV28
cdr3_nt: TGTGCCAGCAGTCCCCCACAGGGGGCTAGCTGGTACTTC
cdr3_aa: CASSPPQGASWYF

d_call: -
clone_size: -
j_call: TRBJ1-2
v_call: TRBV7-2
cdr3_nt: TGTGCCAGCAGCTTCCCCGCAGGGGCCCTCTTC
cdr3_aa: CASSFPAGALF

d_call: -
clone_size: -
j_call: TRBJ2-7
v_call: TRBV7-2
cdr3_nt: TGTGCCAGCAGCTTATGGTTGACCGGGTCCGAGCAGTACTTC
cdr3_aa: CASSLWLTGSEQYF

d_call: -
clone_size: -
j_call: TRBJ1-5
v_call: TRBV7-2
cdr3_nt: TGTGCCAGCAGCTTATTAATGCTGGGGAGATGGCAGCCCCAGCATTTT
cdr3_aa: CASSLLMLGRWQPQHF

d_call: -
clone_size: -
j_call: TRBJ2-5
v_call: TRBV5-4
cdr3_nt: TGTGCCAGCAGAAAGCAGGGAATAGGGACCCAGTACTTC
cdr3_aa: CASRKQGIGTQYF

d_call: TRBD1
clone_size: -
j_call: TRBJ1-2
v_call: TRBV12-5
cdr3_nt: TGTGCTAGTGGCCCGGGACAGGTCTATGGCTACACCTTC
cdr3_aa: CASGPGQVYGYTF

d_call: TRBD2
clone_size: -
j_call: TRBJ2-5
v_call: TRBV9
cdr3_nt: TGTGCCAGCAGCGTAGTTGGGCGGGGGGATCGACAAGAGACCCAGTACTTC
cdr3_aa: CASSVVGRGDRQETQYF

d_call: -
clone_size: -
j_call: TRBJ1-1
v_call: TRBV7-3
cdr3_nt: TGTGCCAGCAGCCCCCCGGCGCGGTTCAAAGGGGGGGGCCAAGCTTTCTTT
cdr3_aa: CASSPPARFKGGGQAFF

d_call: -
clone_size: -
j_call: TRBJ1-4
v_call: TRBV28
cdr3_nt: TGTGCCAGCAGTTTAACCCCCCTAACAGGCGGGAGGGCTAATGAAAAACTGTTTTTT
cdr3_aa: CASSLTPLTGGRANEKLFF

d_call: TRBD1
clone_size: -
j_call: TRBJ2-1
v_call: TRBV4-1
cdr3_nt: TGCGCCAGCAGCCAAAGCCGGTGGACAGGGGGGCACAATGAGCAGTTCTTC
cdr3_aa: CASSQSRWTGGHNEQFF

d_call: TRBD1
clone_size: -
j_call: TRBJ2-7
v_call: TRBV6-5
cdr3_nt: TGTGCCAGCAGTCCTCGACAGGGGGTCTCCTACGAGCAGTACTTC
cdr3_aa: CASSPRQGVSYEQYF

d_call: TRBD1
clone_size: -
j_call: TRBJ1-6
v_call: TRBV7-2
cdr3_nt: TGTGCCAGCAGCTTAGGTCACCGGGACAGTAATTCACCCCTCCACTTT
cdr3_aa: CASSLGHRDSNSPLHF

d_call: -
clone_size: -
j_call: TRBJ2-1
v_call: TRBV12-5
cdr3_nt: TGTGCTAGTGGTTTAACAGATTACAATGAGCAGTTCTTC
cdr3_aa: CASGLTDYNEQFF

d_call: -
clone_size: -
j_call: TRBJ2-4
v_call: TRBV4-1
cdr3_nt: TGCGCCAGCAGCCAAGAGGCAGGGGAGGGGGGAAACATTCAGTACTTC
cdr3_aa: CASSQEAGEGGNIQYF

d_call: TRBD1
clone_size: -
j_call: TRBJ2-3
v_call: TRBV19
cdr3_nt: TGTGCCAGTACAGCAGAACGGGACAGGGGGGCAACAGATACGCAGTATTTT
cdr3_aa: CASTAERDRGATDTQYF

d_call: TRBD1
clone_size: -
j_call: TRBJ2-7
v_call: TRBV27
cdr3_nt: TGTGCCAGCAGCCGGACAGGTGGGTCCTACGAGCAGTACTTC
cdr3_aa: CASSRTGGSYEQYF

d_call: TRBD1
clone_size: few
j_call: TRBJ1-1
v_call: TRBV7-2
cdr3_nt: TGTGCCAGCAGCTATCCCCAACAGGGGGCGTACACTGAAGCTTTCTTT
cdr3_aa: CASSYPQQGAYTEAFF

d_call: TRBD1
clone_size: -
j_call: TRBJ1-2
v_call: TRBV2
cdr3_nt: TGTGCCAGCAGTGATGGCACAGGGGGCATTGATGGCTACACCTTC
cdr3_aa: CASSDGTGGIDGYTF